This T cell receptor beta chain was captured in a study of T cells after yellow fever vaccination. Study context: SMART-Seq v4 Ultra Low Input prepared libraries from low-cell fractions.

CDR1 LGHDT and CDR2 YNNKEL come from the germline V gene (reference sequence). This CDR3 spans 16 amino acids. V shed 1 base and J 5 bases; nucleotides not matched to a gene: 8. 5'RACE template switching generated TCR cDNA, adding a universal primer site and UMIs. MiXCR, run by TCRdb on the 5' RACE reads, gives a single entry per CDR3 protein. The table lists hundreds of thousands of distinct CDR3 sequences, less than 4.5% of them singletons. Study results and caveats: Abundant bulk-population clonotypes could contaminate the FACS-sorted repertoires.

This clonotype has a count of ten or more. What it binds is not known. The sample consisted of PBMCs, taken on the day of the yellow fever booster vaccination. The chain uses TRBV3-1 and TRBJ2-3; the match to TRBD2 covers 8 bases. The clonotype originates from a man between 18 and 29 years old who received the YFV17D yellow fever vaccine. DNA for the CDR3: TGTGCCAGCAGCCAAGCTCCGGGGGGGCCGGAAGATACGCAGTATTTT. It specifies CASSQAPGGPEDTQYF.